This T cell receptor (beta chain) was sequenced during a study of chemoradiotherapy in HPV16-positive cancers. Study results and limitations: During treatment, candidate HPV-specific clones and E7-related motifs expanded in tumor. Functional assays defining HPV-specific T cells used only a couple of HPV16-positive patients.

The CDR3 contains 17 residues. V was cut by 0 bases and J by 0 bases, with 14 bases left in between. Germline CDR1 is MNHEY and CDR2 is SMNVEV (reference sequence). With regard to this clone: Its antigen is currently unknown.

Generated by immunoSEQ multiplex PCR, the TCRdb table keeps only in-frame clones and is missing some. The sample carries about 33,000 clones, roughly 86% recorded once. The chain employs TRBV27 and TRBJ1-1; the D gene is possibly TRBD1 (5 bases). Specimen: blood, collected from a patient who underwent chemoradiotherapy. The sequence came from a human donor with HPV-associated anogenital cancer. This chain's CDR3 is CASSLSIRGPLNTEAFF. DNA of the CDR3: TGTGCCAGCAGTTTATCGATTAGGGGTCCGTTGAACACTGAAGCTTTCTTT.